The 11 T cell receptor beta chains below all came from one sample that was sequenced in a study of blood T cell repertoires in COVID-19. Assay used: immunoSEQ multiplex PCR; TCRdb lists only in-frame clones, some missing. The data hold roughly 280,000 clones, with 80% to 90% observed a single time. The source material was peripheral blood. All receptors derive from a young man with active or convalescent COVID-19.

The chain has TRBV4-1 and TRBJ1-1; 7 nucleotides line up with TRBD1. Germline trimming cut 2 bases from V and 3 bases from J; bases unmatched to any gene: 3. Per the germline V gene, CDR1 is MGHRA and CDR2 is YSYEKL. This CDR3 has 14 amino acids. CDR3 nucleotides: TGCGCCAGCAGCCAAAGACAGGGACACACTGAAGCTTTCTTT. Translation: CASSQRQGHTEAFF.

CDR3 nucleotides: TGTGCCAGCAGCTCTGACAGGCGCCCAGACGAGCAGTACTTC. It encodes CASSSDRRPDEQYF. V gene TRBV5-4 combines with J gene TRBJ2-7, with a possible D match to TRBD1 (6 bases). Per the germline V gene, CDR1 is SGHNT and CDR2 is YYREEE (reference sequence). V was shortened by 3 bases and J by 5 bases, with 15 bases between the two germline ends. CDR3 length: 14 amino acids. Complete variable domain (other parts from reference TRBV5-4 and TRBJ2-7): ETGVTQSPTHLIKTRGQQVTLRCSSQSGHNTVSWYQQALGQGPQFIFQYYREEENGRGNFPPRFSGLQFPNYSSELNVNALELDDSALYLCASSSDRRPDEQYFGPGTRLTVT.

The chain employs TRBV30 and TRBJ2-7; maybe TRBD2 (5 bases). This CDR3 is 13 amino acids long. V lost 0 bases and J 12 bases, leaving 18 bases between the germline ends. Germline-derived CDR1 and CDR2 are GTSNPN and SVGIG (reference sequence). CDR3 nucleotide sequence: TGTGCCTGGAGTGTAACCGGGAATAAGGTGCGGTACTTC. It codes for CAWSVTGNKVRYF.

V usage is TRBV19 and J usage is TRBJ2-2, with D possibly matching TRBD1 (5 bases). CDR1 and CDR2 from the germline V gene are LNHDA and SQIVND (reference sequence). V was trimmed by 6 bases and J by 4 bases, leaving 27 bases between them. There are 19 residues in the CDR3. The CDR3 loop reads CASSPLRAGQTVGTGELFF. In DNA, the CDR3 is TGTGCCAGTAGCCCACTTCGGGCAGGGCAAACCGTGGGCACCGGGGAGCTGTTTTTT.

The rearrangement links TRBV9 to TRBJ2-5; TRBD2 aligns across 8 bases. The J segment lost 1 base and the V segment lost 1 base, leaving 6 bases of the junction unmatched. Germline CDR1 SGDLS, CDR2 YYNGEE. The length of the CDR3 is 16 residues. CDR3 nucleotides: TGTGCCAGCAGCGTATCTGGCGGGGGGCCCCAAGAGACCCAGTACTTC. Translated: CASSVSGGGPQETQYF.

The rearrangement uses TRBV11-2 and TRBJ1-6; no firm D call. Germline assignment: CDR1 SGHAT and CDR2 FQNNGV. V shed 0 bases and J shed 10 bases, with 16 bases lying between them. The CDR3 is 16 amino acids. CDR3 nucleotide sequence: TGTGCCAGCAGCTTAGATACGAGGAGGAGTGGCTCACCCCTCCACTTT. Translation: CASSLDTRRSGSPLHF.

The gene calls are TRBV7-9 and TRBJ1-6; D is ambiguous. V was cut by 4 bases and J by 5 bases, with 9 bases left in between. CDR3 length: 14 residues. CDR1 and CDR2 from the germline V gene are SEHNR and FQNEAQ (reference sequence). CDR3 amino acids: CASSSGSNNSPLHF. The CDR3 coding sequence is TGTGCCAGCAGCTCCGGGAGTAATAATTCACCCCTCCACTTT.

The CDR3 region has the DNA TGTGCCAGCGGATACGGGGAGCAGTACTTC. Translating it yields CASGYGEQYF. This chain joins TRBV27 and TRBJ2-7; D is unresolved. The CDR3 runs 10 residues. Germline V gives CDR1 MNHEY, CDR2 SMNVEV (reference sequence). V lost 8 bases and J lost 7, with 9 bases in between.

This clone has ten or more counts. The genes are TRBV19 and TRBJ1-2; D gene ambiguous. The CDR3 length is 17 residues. V lost 5 bases to trimming and J lost 3 bases, with 22 bases between them. Germline CDR1 reads LNHDA; CDR2 reads SQIVND (reference sequence). The CDR3 loop is CASSSDLGFWRDYGYTF. CDR3 nucleotide sequence: TGTGCCAGTAGTTCCGACTTGGGCTTCTGGCGGGACTATGGCTACACCTTC.

The gene calls are TRBV4-1 and TRBJ1-6; 7 positions agree with TRBD1. The CDR3 length is 21 residues. J was trimmed by 0 bases and V by 2 bases; bases with no gene match: 16. Germline lookup yields CDR1 MGHRA and CDR2 YSYEKL. CDR3 coding DNA: TGCGCCAGCAGCCAATCAACGACAGGGTCGGGGATTATCTCCTATAATTCACCCCTCCACTTT. This codes for CASSQSTTGSGIISYNSPLHF.

The genes are TRBV15 and TRBJ2-7, with 7 bases fitting TRBD1. V shed 4 bases and J 5 bases; nucleotides not matched to a gene: 5. The CDR3 runs to 13 residues. Germline CDR1 reads LNHNV; CDR2 reads YYDKDF (reference sequence). CDR3 region: CATSMRQGHEQYF. The CDR3 DNA reads TGTGCCACCAGCATGCGACAGGGACACGAGCAGTACTTC.